These 2 T cell receptor beta chains originate from one sample sequenced in a study of blood T cell repertoires in COVID-19. Assay used: immunoSEQ multiplex PCR; TCRdb lists only in-frame clones, some missing. The repertoire holds some 200,000 clones, over 80% seen once, with under 7.5% in the top ten. Sequenced input: peripheral blood. These receptors all stem from a woman aged 40 to 55 with acute or convalescent COVID-19.

The chain joins TRBV5-1 to TRBJ2-3, with TRBD2 matching 11 bases. Germline V gene data show CDR1 as SGHRS and CDR2 as YFSETQ. The trim removed 0 bases at V and 5 bases at J, leaving 2 bases unmatched. The CDR3 runs 15 residues. This CDR3 reads CASSLVAGGEDTQYF. In DNA form, the CDR3 reads TGCGCCAGCAGCTTGGTAGCGGGAGGGGAAGATACGCAGTATTTT.

The gene calls are TRBV6-5 and TRBJ1-3; the D is unclear. V lost 4 bases to trimming and J lost 4 bases, with 8 bases between them. The CDR3 loop spans 13 amino acids. CDR1 MNHEY and CDR2 SVGAGI come from the germline V gene. The CDR3 sequence is CASSSGSGNTIYF. The CDR3 region has the DNA TGTGCCAGCAGTTCCGGGTCAGGAAACACCATATATTTT.